The following is a T cell receptor (beta chain) sequence with its context. Its specificity is unknown. This record belongs to a study of cytomegalovirus exposure and HLA in healthy donors. PCR primers comprised 60 Vbeta and 13 Jbeta primers. Some clones are missing from TCRdb's copy, which holds only in-frame ones; the method was immunoSEQ multiplex PCR. The repertoire holds roughly 200,000 clones, under 85% seen once, with 1.5% to 2% in the top ten. CDR3 size: 14 residues. The V and J ends lost 5 bases and 2 bases, in that order; junction bases with no gene match: 3. Germline-derived CDR1 and CDR2 are MNHEY and SVGAGI. Study results and caveats: Sequencing artifact likely explains a cluster of highly shared sequence variants. The majority of CMV-associated TCR beta chains were reported as apparently HLA-restricted in a later analysis.

Sequences were obtained from PBMCs. The chain uses TRBV6-5 and TRBJ2-3; 8 bases agree with TRBD2. This TCR came from a man between 45 and 60 years old in good health and CMV-seronegative. In DNA form, the CDR3 reads TGTGCCAGCAGTCCGGGGGGGTACACAGATACGCAGTATTTT. Translation gives CASSPGGYTDTQYF.